This TCR beta chain comes out of a study of T cells in localized non-small cell lung cancer. The V segment lost 5 bases and the J segment 3 bases; nucleotides outside the gene matches: 3. The CDR3 loop spans 16 amino acids. The germline CDR1 and CDR2 sequences are ENHRY and SYGVKD. About this clone: Antigen unknown.

Findings of the study overall: Researchers found a median approximately 50 of the top 100 tumor clones in adjacent lung. As only one tumor region underwent sequencing, heterogeneity remains possible.

Some clones are missing from TCRdb's copy, which holds only in-frame ones; the method was immunoSEQ multiplex PCR. The sample has over 45,000 clones; around nine tenths are singletons. The chain recombines TRBV10-3 with TRBJ2-3; TRBD2 agrees at 15 bases. The sequencing here drew on peripheral blood, taken before any cancer treatment. The origin of this receptor is a man aged 40-75 years with stage I squamous cell lung carcinoma. CDR3 protein: CAISQGTSGRTDTQYF. As DNA, the CDR3 is TGTGCCATCAGTCAAGGGACTAGCGGGAGGACAGATACGCAGTATTTT.